This T cell receptor beta chain was sequenced in a study of blood T cell repertoires in COVID-19. As for the study in general: Samples of COVID-19 (acute and convalescent) were obtained from the United States, Italy and Spain.

Sequenced by immunoSEQ multiplex PCR; TCRdb stores in-frame clones only, minus some. The data show hundreds of thousands of clones, 85% to 90% seen once. The sample holds one count of this clone. Material: PBMCs or T cells enriched from blood (not recorded which). This sequence was found in a man younger than 35 who had recovered from COVID-19.

CDR3 DNA sequence: TGTGCCTGGAGTTTGGTAGGCGGATATTCACCCCTCCACTTT. Translation: CAWSLVGGYSPLHF. The chain uses TRBV30 and TRBJ1-6; D uncertain. CDR1 is GTSNPN and CDR2 is SVGIG in the germline V gene (reference sequence). The V gene lost 2 bases and the J gene lost 8 bases, with 13 bases spanning the gap. The CDR3 length is 14 residues.